These 24 T cell receptor beta chains were all obtained from the same sample, sequenced in a study of cytomegalovirus exposure and HLA in healthy donors. The primer mix had 60 Vbeta and 13 Jbeta primers. TCRdb's table, derived via immunoSEQ multiplex PCR, lists solely in-frame clones and lacks some. Of more than 150,000 clones in the sample, 65% to 85% were seen once. Source material: PBMCs. These receptors originate from a woman in her twenties or thirties in good health and CMV-seropositive.

The chain combines TRBV6-5 with TRBJ2-2; D gene unclear. Germline CDR1 is MNHEY and CDR2 is SVGAGI. CDR3 length: 13 amino acids. The V gene lost 5 bases and the J gene lost 2 bases, with 6 bases spanning the gap. The CDR3, as DNA: TGTGCCAGCAGTCCCGTCAACACCGGGGAGCTGTTTTTT. Translated: CASSPVNTGELFF.

The rearrangement uses TRBV10-2 and TRBJ1-3; D is ambiguous. Germline V CDR1 and CDR2: WSHSY, SAAADI. The CDR3 covers 14 residues. Between the trimmed V and J ends, which lost 3 bases and 4 bases, there was a span of 10 bases. The CDR3 DNA follows: TGCGCCAGCAGTGAACGGAGGACGGGAAACACCATATATTTT. Amino acids: CASSERRTGNTIYF.

This chain connects TRBV10-1 to TRBJ2-1; maybe TRBD2 (5 bases). In germline, CDR1 is WNHNN, CDR2 SYGVQD (reference sequence). V was cut by 3 bases and J by 8 bases, with 8 bases left in between. The CDR3 length is 12 residues. The CDR3 sequence is CASSELGDEQFF. The CDR3 DNA reads as TGCGCCAGCAGTGAACTCGGGGATGAGCAGTTCTTC.

The chain has TRBV29-1 and TRBJ2-1; 11 bases match TRBD2. The CDR3 loop spans 15 amino acids. Germline-derived CDR1 and CDR2 are SQVTM and ANQGSEA. The V gene end was trimmed by 3 bases and the J gene end by 4 bases; junction bases not matched to a gene: 5. In nucleotides, the CDR3 is TGCAGCGTTGAGCGGGGACTAGCGGCTTACAATGAGCAGTTCTTC. Its protein is CSVERGLAAYNEQFF.

The rearrangement joins TRBV4-1 to TRBJ2-5; 10 positions agree with TRBD2. V lost 1 base to trimming and J lost 4 bases; unmatched junction nucleotides: 3. Germline CDR1 reads MGHRA; CDR2 reads YSYEKL. The CDR3 is 15 residues long. CDR3 residues: CASSQVAGGPETQYF. In DNA, the CDR3 is TGCGCCAGCAGCCAAGTAGCGGGAGGTCCAGAGACCCAGTACTTC.

J is TRBJ2-3 and V is TRBV5-5; 7 bases align to TRBD2. The length of the CDR3 is 14 residues. The V gene's germline CDR1 is SGHKS and CDR2 YYEKEE (reference sequence). V was clipped by 2 bases and J by 1 base; unmatched bases: 1. As DNA, the CDR3 is TGTGCCAGCAGCTTTGCGGGGGGCACAGATACGCAGTATTTT. Protein product: CASSFAGGTDTQYF.

V and J are TRBV6-1 and TRBJ1-5, with D unclear. The germline gives CDR1 MNHNS, CDR2 SASEGT. CDR3 length equals 16 residues. Trimming left V 3 bases short and J 0 bases short, with 12 bases between. In nucleotides, the CDR3 is TGTGCCAGCAGTGATACCTTAGTCAATAGCAATCAGCCCCAGCATTTT. It yields the protein CASSDTLVNSNQPQHF.

The chain links TRBV9 to TRBJ1-1; D not resolved. The CDR3 runs 13 residues. Germline loops: CDR1 SGDLS, CDR2 YYNGEE. Trimming stripped 4 bases from V and 4 bases from J, with 11 bases between. The CDR3 spells CASSPGMATEAFF. As DNA, the CDR3 is TGTGCCAGCAGCCCGGGGATGGCCACTGAAGCTTTCTTT.

This chain uses TRBV5-1 with TRBJ1-4; 9 positions match TRBD1. With V trimmed by 4 bases and J by 4 bases, 5 bases remained unmatched. The CDR3 contains 15 residues. Germline lookup yields CDR1 SGHRS and CDR2 YFSETQ. CDR3 DNA: TGCGCCAGCAGCACTTCGGGACAGGGTAATGAAAAACTGTTTTTT. This sequence encodes CASSTSGQGNEKLFF.

This chain links TRBV2 with TRBJ1-2; 7 bases agree with TRBD1. Germline CDR1 SNHLY, CDR2 FYNNEI. The ends lost 7 bases at V and 8 bases at J; junction bases unmatched: 7. The CDR3 contains 12 residues. CDR3 sequence: CASIPDREGYTF. The CDR3, as DNA: TGTGCCAGCATTCCCGACAGGGAGGGCTACACCTTC.

V gene TRBV28 combines with J gene TRBJ2-3; a weak D match, TRBD2 (6 bases). Per germline, CDR1 MDHEN and CDR2 SYDVKM. Trimming left V 6 bases short and J 5 bases short, with 12 bases between. CDR3 length: 13 residues. The CDR3 DNA reads as TGTGCCAGCAGCCCACATAGCGGAGATACGCAGTATTTT. This encodes CASSPHSGDTQYF.

Only a few counts were recorded for this clone. This sequence joins TRBV7-9 and TRBJ2-5; 8 positions agree with TRBD1. Trimming took 4 bases from V and 5 from J; bases not matched to a gene: 18. The CDR3 consists of 18 residues. Germline CDR1 is SEHNR and CDR2 is FQNEAQ (reference sequence). The CDR3 coding sequence is TGTGCCAGCAGCTCCCTACCTCGGGGGCAGGGGGCTGGCGAGACCCAGTACTTC. Its protein product is CASSSLPRGQGAGETQYF.

V is TRBV27 and J is TRBJ1-1; no definite D call. The CDR3 runs 15 residues. V lost 7 bases and J 1 base, leaving 16 bases between the germline ends. Germline V gene lookup returns CDR1 MNHEY and CDR2 SMNVEV (reference sequence). CDR3 nucleotide sequence: TGTGCCAGCAACCCCTTGACGGGAGAGAACACTGAAGCTTTCTTT. The encoded protein is CASNPLTGENTEAFF.

The chain has TRBV2 and TRBJ2-1; 7 nucleotides agree with TRBD2. This CDR3 is 13 amino acids long. Germline CDR1 is SNHLY and CDR2 is FYNNEI. V lost 8 bases to trimming and J lost 0 bases; unmatched junction nucleotides: 1. CDR3 residues: CASQRDSYNEQFF. The CDR3, as DNA: TGTGCCAGCCAGCGGGACTCCTACAATGAGCAGTTCTTC. The entire variable domain, with the rest obtained from reference TRBV2 and TRBJ2-1, is as follows: EPEVTQTPSHQVTQMGQEVILRCVPISNHLYFYWYRQILGQKVEFLVSFYNNEISEKSEIFDDQFSVERPDGSNFTLKIRSTKLEDSAMYFCASQRDSYNEQFFGPGTRLTVL.

The J gene is TRBJ1-2, the V gene TRBV5-1, with D maybe TRBD1 (5 bases). Germline CDR1 SGHRS, CDR2 YFSETQ. Trimming removed 2 bases from V and 3 bases from J, with 17 bases in between. This CDR3 has 16 amino acids. The CDR3 sequence is CASSLGRGRLDYGYTF. CDR3 nucleotide sequence: TGCGCCAGCAGCTTAGGTAGGGGCCGCTTGGACTATGGCTACACCTTC.

This chain connects TRBV5-1 to TRBJ2-1, with 7 bases lining up with TRBD2. Germline V gives CDR1 SGHRS, CDR2 YFSETQ. This CDR3 comprises 17 residues. J gave up 4 bases and V 0 bases, and 10 bases lay outside the gene matches. The CDR3 DNA reads TGCGCCAGCAGCTTGGTAAGGGGCCTAGCGGTTTACAATGAGCAGTTCTTC. This gives the protein CASSLVRGLAVYNEQFF.

V usage is TRBV9 and J usage is TRBJ1-1, with a weak D call TRBD1 (6 bases). The CDR3 spans 14 residues. The V gene's germline CDR1 is SGDLS and CDR2 YYNGEE. The germline V and J ends were trimmed by 3 bases and 5 bases, with 14 bases remaining between them. For the CDR3, the DNA is TGTGCCAGCAGCGCAACAGGGTTTGGAACTGAAGCTTTCTTT. This encodes CASSATGFGTEAFF.

The chain employs TRBV19 and TRBJ2-7, with D possibly TRBD2 on 6 matching bases. Trimming took 4 bases from V and 2 from J, leaving 27 bases between them. The CDR3 has 19 residues. Germline V gene data show CDR1 as LNHDA and CDR2 as SQIVND (reference sequence). The CDR3, as DNA: TGTGCCAGTAGTAAAAAACCAAGCCTGGGGGGTTCGCACACCTACGAGCAGTACTTC. Residues: CASSKKPSLGGSHTYEQYF.

This clone has a single count. The chain recombines TRBV15 with TRBJ2-3, with no clear D. V lost 0 bases and J 1 base, leaving 5 bases between the germline ends. This CDR3 is 14 amino acids long. The germline CDR1 and CDR2 sequences are LNHNV and YYDKDF (reference sequence). The CDR3, as DNA: TGTGCCACCAGCAGAGATGCAGGCACAGATACGCAGTATTTT. Its protein is CATSRDAGTDTQYF.

This chain connects TRBV5-1 to TRBJ2-7; D perhaps matches TRBD2 (6 bases). This CDR3 contains 16 residues. Trimming cost V 0 bases and J 1 base, with 14 bases left between them. The germline V gene encodes CDR1 SGHRS and CDR2 YFSETQ. Here the CDR3 DNA reads TGCGCCAGCAGCTTGGAATCGGGTGGAGGGTCCTACGAGCAGTACTTC. Translation gives CASSLESGGGSYEQYF.

This chain uses TRBV5-4 with TRBJ2-7; D unresolved. This CDR3 is 14 amino acids long. The germline V gene encodes CDR1 SGHNT and CDR2 YYREEE (reference sequence). The V and J ends lost 0 bases and 0 bases respectively, with 7 bases between them. As DNA, the CDR3 is TGTGCCAGCAGCTTGGGTGGCCCCTCCTACGAGCAGTACTTC. Translation: CASSLGGPSYEQYF.

The chain uses TRBV27 and TRBJ2-2, with D perhaps TRBD1 (6 bases). The CDR3 runs 15 residues. With 3 bases removed from V and 5 bases from J, the gap between germline ends came to 13 bases. Germline V gene data show CDR1 as MNHEY and CDR2 as SMNVEV (reference sequence). CDR3 in DNA: TGTGCCAGCAGTTTTGAGGGGGATGAAACCGGGGAGCTGTTTTTT. Translation: CASSFEGDETGELFF.

This sequence joins TRBV28 and TRBJ1-5; D uncertain. The germline gives CDR1 MDHEN, CDR2 SYDVKM. V was trimmed by 5 bases and J by 4 bases, leaving 15 bases between them. There are 15 residues in the CDR3. CDR3 DNA: TGTGCCAGCAGTCCGACGGAGGGCTTTAATCAGCCCCAGCATTTT. Amino acids: CASSPTEGFNQPQHF.

As regards this clone: This sample includes further DNA sequences coding for the same CDR3. The J gene is TRBJ2-5, the V gene TRBV5-1, with 11 bases that match TRBD1. Germline CDR1 is SGHRS and CDR2 is YFSETQ. The CDR3 consists of 17 residues. Germline trimming cut 4 bases from V and 7 bases from J; bases unmatched to any gene: 15. The CDR3 loop reads CASSPLGQGAPMVTQYF. The DNA for the CDR3 is TGCGCCAGCAGCCCGTTAGGACAGGGGGCGCCCATGGTGACCCAGTACTTC.